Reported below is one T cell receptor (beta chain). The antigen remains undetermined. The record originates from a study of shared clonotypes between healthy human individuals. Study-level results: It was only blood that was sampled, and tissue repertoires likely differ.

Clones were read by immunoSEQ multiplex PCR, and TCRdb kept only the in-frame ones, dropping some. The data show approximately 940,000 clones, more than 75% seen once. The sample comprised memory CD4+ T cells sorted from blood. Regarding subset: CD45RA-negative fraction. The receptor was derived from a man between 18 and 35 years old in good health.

The DNA of the CDR3 is TGTGCCACCAGCAGAGATCCGACAGGGAATACGAACACTGAAGCTTTCTTT. As protein: CATSRDPTGNTNTEAFF. This chain joins TRBV15 and TRBJ1-1; 7 nucleotides match TRBD1. This CDR3 spans 17 amino acids. J was trimmed by 1 base and V by 0 bases; bases with no gene match: 8. Germline lookup yields CDR1 LNHNV and CDR2 YYDKDF (reference sequence).